One T cell receptor beta chain is described in this entry. The data were produced by immunoSEQ multiplex PCR, yet TCRdb's version contains in-frame clones alone and is incomplete. The sample contains approximately 220,000 clones, roughly 80% of which appear only once. Looked up from germline, CDR1 is SGHNT and CDR2 is YYREEE (reference sequence). V gave up 3 bases and J gave up 1 base, with 10 bases separating them. The CDR3 runs to 14 residues. The data were taken from a study of blood T cell repertoires in COVID-19. J is TRBJ1-1 and V is TRBV5-4; no clear D. The TCR sequence derives from a woman older than 75 with acute or convalescent COVID-19. The sample comprised peripheral blood. The CDR3 DNA reads TGTGCCAGCAGCTGGGAGACTAGGAACACTGAAGCTTTCTTT. This codes for CASSWETRNTEAFF.